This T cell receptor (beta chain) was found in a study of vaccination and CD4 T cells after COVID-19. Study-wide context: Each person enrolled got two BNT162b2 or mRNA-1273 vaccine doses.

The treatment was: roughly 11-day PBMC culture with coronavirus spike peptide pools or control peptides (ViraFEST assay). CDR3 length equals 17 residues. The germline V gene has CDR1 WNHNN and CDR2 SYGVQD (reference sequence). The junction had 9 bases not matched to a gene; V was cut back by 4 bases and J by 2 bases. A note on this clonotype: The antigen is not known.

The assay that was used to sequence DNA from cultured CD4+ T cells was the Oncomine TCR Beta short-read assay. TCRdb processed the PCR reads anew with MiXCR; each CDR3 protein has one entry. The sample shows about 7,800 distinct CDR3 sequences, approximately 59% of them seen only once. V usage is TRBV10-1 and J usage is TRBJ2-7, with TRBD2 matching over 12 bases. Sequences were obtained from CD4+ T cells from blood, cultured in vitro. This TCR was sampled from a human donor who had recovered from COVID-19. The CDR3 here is CASSARLAGELPYEQYF. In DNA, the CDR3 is TGCGCCAGCAGTGCGAGACTAGCGGGGGAACTACCCTACGAGCAGTACTTC.